This T cell receptor beta chain was found in a study of blood T cell repertoires in COVID-19. Study-wide background: Both acute and convalescent COVID-19 samples were obtained from the United States, Italy and Spain. T cells, B-cell-depleted T cells, or PBMCs supplied cDNA or gDNA.

Seattle patient enrollment occurred during active infection, with longitudinal follow-up thereafter. Per the germline V gene, CDR1 is LNHDA and CDR2 is SQIVND (reference sequence). This CDR3 has 14 residues. Trimming took off 4 bases at V and 7 bases at J, with 14 bases between the two ends. Per the original methods: Reference gene primer amplification in the assay estimated nucleated cell counts. The method was immunoSEQ multiplex PCR; TCRdb's version includes in-frame clones alone and lacks a portion of them. V and J calls and clone size are those listed in that table; D and trimming were worked out from the DNA. Of 310,000 or so clones in the sample, 88% were seen once.

This sequence was found in a young woman with COVID-19, enrolled during active disease. What was sequenced was peripheral blood. The chain couples TRBV19 to TRBJ1-5, with D possibly matching TRBD1 (5 bases). CDR3 protein: CASSRAQGGQPQHF. The CDR3 region has the DNA TGTGCCAGTAGTAGGGCCCAGGGTGGCCAGCCCCAGCATTTT.